Listed here are 11 T cell receptor beta chains from one sample, sequenced in a study of blood T cell repertoires in COVID-19. Sequencing was performed with immunoSEQ multiplex PCR; in TCRdb, only in-frame clones are kept and a portion is missing. The table shows approximately 380,000 clones, with 85% occurring only once. The sequencing input was peripheral blood. These receptor sequences come from a woman between 18 and 30 years old with acute or convalescent COVID-19.

This sequence joins TRBV7-8 and TRBJ2-3; no clear D gene. Germline CDR1 SGHVS, CDR2 FQNEAQ. Trimming stripped 1 base from V and 1 base from J, with 6 bases between. The CDR3 is made up of 14 amino acids. The CDR3 is CASSLGQGTDTQYF. DNA for the CDR3: TGTGCCAGCAGCTTAGGGCAGGGCACAGATACGCAGTATTTT.

This clone was detected only once. The chain carries TRBV7-3 and TRBJ2-2, with D maybe TRBD2 (5 bases). Germline V lookup: CDR1 SGHTA, CDR2 FQGTGA. The CDR3 runs to 14 residues. Between the trimmed V and J ends, which lost 4 bases and 4 bases, there was a span of 10 bases. The CDR3 spells CASSYDGSTGELFF. Written as DNA, the CDR3 is TGTGCCAGCAGCTACGATGGGAGCACCGGGGAGCTGTTTTTT.

The chain joins TRBV6-5 to TRBJ1-1, with 7 nucleotides matching TRBD1. This CDR3 is 15 amino acids long. Trimming at V came to 7 bases and at J to 4 bases, leaving 12 bases not matched to a gene. Germline V gene data show CDR1 as MNHEY and CDR2 as SVGAGI. The CDR3 spells CASTLGRAGGTEAFF. CDR3 sequence (DNA): TGTGCCAGCACCCTCGGGAGGGCAGGGGGCACTGAAGCTTTCTTT.

This chain joins TRBV3-1 (or the pseudogene TRBV3-2) and TRBJ1-1, with D hard to call. The V gene lost 1 base and the J gene lost 2 bases, with 8 bases spanning the gap. Germline-derived CDR1 and CDR2 are LGHDT and YNNKEL (reference sequence). This CDR3 is built from 14 residues. CDR3 protein: CASSQGMSNTEAFF. In DNA, the CDR3 is TGTGCCAGCAGCCAAGGTATGAGTAACACTGAAGCTTTCTTT.

This chain uses TRBV5-6 with TRBJ2-1, with a weak D call TRBD1 (5 bases). V was shortened by 9 bases and J by 0 bases, with 16 bases between the two germline ends. This CDR3 is built from 15 residues. Germline CDR1 is SGHDT and CDR2 is YYEEEE. CDR3 sequence: CAMPFGASSYNEQFF. The DNA of the CDR3 is TGTGCCATGCCGTTTGGGGCAAGCTCCTACAATGAGCAGTTCTTC.

V is TRBV7-2 and J is TRBJ1-3; TRBD1 aligns across 8 bases. Germline values: CDR1 SGHTA, CDR2 FQGNSA. The CDR3 contains 14 residues. J lost 4 bases, V lost 6 bases, and 5 bases had no gene match. The CDR3 is CASRDRVRGNTIYF. Written as DNA, the CDR3 is TGTGCCAGCAGGGACAGGGTGCGGGGAAACACCATATATTTT.

This clone was counted a few times. The rearrangement links TRBV10-2 to TRBJ2-2, with 10 bases aligning to TRBD2. V lost 5 bases to trimming and J lost 3 bases; unmatched junction nucleotides: 15. This CDR3 is 19 amino acids long. Germline loops: CDR1 WSHSY, CDR2 SAAADI. This CDR3 reads CASSPQASGSFLDTGELFF. For the CDR3, the DNA is TGCGCCAGCAGTCCCCAGGCTAGCGGGAGCTTTCTCGACACCGGGGAGCTGTTTTTT.

CDR3 coding DNA: TGTGCCAGCAGTTGGGAGGGACGCACAGATACGCAGTATTTT. Amino acid sequence: CASSWEGRTDTQYF. The chain employs TRBV6-5 and TRBJ2-3; 7 bases align to TRBD2. The ends lost 4 bases at V and 1 base at J; junction bases unmatched: 2. The CDR3 is made up of 14 amino acids. Germline-derived CDR1 and CDR2 are MNHEY and SVGAGI.

This clone was found a few times. The V and J genes are TRBV18 and TRBJ1-4, with TRBD1 identical over 7 bases. With 6 bases clipped from V and 0 bases from J, the junction kept 4 bases outside the gene matches. Germline V CDR1 and CDR2: KGHSH, LQKENI. CDR3 length: 15 amino acids. CDR3 region: CASSSQGATNEKLFF. The CDR3 region has the DNA TGTGCCAGCTCGTCCCAGGGGGCAACTAATGAAAAACTGTTTTTT.

This chain links TRBV15 with TRBJ2-7, with TRBD1 identical over 8 bases. Germline V gives CDR1 LNHNV, CDR2 YYDKDF (reference sequence). V lost 0 bases to trimming and J lost 5 bases; unmatched junction nucleotides: 12. CDR3 length: 17 residues. The CDR3 nucleotides read TGTGCCACCAGCAGAGACGAAAGGAGACAGGGGTTCGACGAGCAGTACTTC. It translates to CATSRDERRQGFDEQYF.

The chain carries TRBV6-6 and TRBJ2-7; 11 bases map to TRBD2. The trim removed 5 bases at V and 2 bases at J, leaving 5 bases unmatched. The CDR3 is made up of 15 amino acids. Germline CDR1 reads MNHNY; CDR2 reads SVGAGI (reference sequence). The CDR3 region has the DNA TGTGCCAGCAGTGACGTAGCGGGGGGGACCTACGAGCAGTACTTC. This sequence encodes CASSDVAGGTYEQYF.